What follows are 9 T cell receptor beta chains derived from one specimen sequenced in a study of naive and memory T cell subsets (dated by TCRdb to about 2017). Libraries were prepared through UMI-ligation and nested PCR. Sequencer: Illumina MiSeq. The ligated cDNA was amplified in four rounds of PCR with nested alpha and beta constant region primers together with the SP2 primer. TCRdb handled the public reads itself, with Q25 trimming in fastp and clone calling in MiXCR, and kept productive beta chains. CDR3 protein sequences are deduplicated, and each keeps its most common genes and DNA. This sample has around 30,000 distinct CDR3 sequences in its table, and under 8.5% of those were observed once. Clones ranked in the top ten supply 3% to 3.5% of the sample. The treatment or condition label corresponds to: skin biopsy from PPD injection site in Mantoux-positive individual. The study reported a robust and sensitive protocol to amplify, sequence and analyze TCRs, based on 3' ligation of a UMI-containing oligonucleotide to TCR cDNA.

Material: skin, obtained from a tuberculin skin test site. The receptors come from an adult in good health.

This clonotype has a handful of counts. CDR3 sequence (DNA): TGCAGTGCTAGAGAGCACGGTCTAGTGAGTAGGACGCAGTATTTT. It is translated as CSAREHGLVSRTQYF. The rearrangement joins TRBV20-1 to TRBJ2-3; no definite D call. The CDR3 totals 15 residues. Germline CDR1 reads DFQATT; CDR2 reads SNEGSKA (reference sequence). With 0 bases removed from V and 9 bases from J, the gap between germline ends came to 19 bases.

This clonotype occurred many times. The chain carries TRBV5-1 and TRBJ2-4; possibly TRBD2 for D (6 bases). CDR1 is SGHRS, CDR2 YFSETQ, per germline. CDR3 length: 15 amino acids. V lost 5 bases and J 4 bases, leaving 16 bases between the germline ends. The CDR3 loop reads CASRLSRDLKNIQYF. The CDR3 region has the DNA TGCGCCAGCAGACTTAGCAGGGACTTAAAAAACATTCAGTACTTC.

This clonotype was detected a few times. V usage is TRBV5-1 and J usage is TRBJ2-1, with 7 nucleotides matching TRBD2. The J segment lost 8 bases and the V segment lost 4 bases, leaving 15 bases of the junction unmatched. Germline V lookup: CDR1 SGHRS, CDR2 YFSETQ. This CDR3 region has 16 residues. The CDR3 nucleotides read TGCGCCAGCAGCGGGGGACTAACGGATTTTGGCGATGAGCAGTTCTTC. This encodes CASSGGLTDFGDEQFF.

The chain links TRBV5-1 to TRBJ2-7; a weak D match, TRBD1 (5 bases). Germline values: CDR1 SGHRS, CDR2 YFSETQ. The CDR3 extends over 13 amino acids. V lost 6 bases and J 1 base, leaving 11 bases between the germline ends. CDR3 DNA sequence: TGCGCCAGCACCCCGACAGAATCCTACGAGCAGTACTTC. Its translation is CASTPTESYEQYF. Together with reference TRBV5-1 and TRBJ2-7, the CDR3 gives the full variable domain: KAGVTQTPRYLIKTRGQQVTLSCSPISGHRSVSWYQQTPGQGLQFLFEYFSETQRNKGNFPGRFSGRQFSNSRSEMNVSTLELGDSALYLCASTPTESYEQYFGPGTRLTVT.

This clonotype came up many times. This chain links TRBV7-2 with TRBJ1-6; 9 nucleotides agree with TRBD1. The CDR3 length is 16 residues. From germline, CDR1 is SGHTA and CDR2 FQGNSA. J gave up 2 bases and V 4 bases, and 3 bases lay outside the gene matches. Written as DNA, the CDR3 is TGTGCCAGCAGCTACCGGGACAGGGCCTATAATTCACCCCTCCACTTT. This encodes CASSYRDRAYNSPLHF.

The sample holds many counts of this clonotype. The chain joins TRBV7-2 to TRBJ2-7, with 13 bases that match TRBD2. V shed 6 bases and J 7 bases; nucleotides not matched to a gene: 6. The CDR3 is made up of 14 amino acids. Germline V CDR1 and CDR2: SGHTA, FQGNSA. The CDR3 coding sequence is TGTGCCAGCAGGCCGGGACTAGCGGGGCAGGAGCAGTACTTC. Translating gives CASRPGLAGQEQYF.

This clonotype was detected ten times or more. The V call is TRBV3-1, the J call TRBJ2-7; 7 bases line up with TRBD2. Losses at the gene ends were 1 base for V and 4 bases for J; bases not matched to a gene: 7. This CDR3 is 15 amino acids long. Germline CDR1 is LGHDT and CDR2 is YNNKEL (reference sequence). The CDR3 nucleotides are TGTGCCAGCAGCCAAGTCGGGACTACACAATACGAGCAGTACTTC. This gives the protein CASSQVGTTQYEQYF.

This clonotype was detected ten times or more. CDR3 amino acids: CSARERGGLRFF. The CDR3, as DNA: TGCAGTGCTAGAGAACGGGGGGGCCTTCGGTTCTTC. The chain recombines TRBV20-1 with TRBJ2-1; 8 positions match TRBD2. With 0 bases clipped from V and 15 bases from J, the junction kept 7 bases outside the gene matches. The CDR3 sequence is 12 residues long. Germline values: CDR1 DFQATT, CDR2 SNEGSKA (reference sequence).

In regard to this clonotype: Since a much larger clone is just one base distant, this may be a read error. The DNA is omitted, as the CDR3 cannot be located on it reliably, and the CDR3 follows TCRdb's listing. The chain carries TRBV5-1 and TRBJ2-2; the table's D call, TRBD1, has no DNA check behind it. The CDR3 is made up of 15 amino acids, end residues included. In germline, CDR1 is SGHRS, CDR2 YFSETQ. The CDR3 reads CASSWGQGATGERFF.